The 9 T cell receptor beta chains below all came from one sample that was sequenced in a study of cytomegalovirus exposure and HLA in healthy donors. The PCR had 60 Vbeta and 13 Jbeta primers. The method was immunoSEQ multiplex PCR; TCRdb's version includes in-frame clones alone and lacks a portion of them. The sample holds approximately 150,000 clones, around 80% seen once. Sequenced sample: PBMCs. The receptor source for this set is a woman in her thirties in good health and CMV-seropositive.

J is TRBJ1-4 and V is TRBV6-5; the match to TRBD1 covers 9 bases. J lost 7 bases, V lost 4 bases, and 10 bases had no gene match. CDR3 length: 16 residues. The V gene's germline CDR1 is MNHEY and CDR2 SVGAGI. The CDR3 sequence: CASSFLQGAFVEKLFF. For the CDR3, the DNA is TGTGCCAGCAGTTTCCTACAGGGGGCATTTGTTGAAAAACTGTTTTTT.

The chain carries TRBV2 and TRBJ2-2; 10 nucleotides match TRBD2. The CDR3 totals 16 residues. Per the germline V gene, CDR1 is SNHLY and CDR2 is FYNNEI. The trim removed 0 bases at V and 7 bases at J, leaving 5 bases unmatched. CDR3 nucleotide sequence: TGTGCCAGCAGTGAAGCCCTAGCGGGAGCGGTCGGGGAGCTGTTTTTT. Protein product: CASSEALAGAVGELFF.

This clone was seen just once. The J gene is TRBJ2-7, the V gene TRBV9; 7 bases align to TRBD2. With 4 bases clipped from V and 2 bases from J, the junction kept 15 bases outside the gene matches. The CDR3 consists of 17 residues. Germline V CDR1 and CDR2: SGDLS, YYNGEE. The CDR3 DNA reads as TGTGCCAGCAGCCCCACCGTGGATAGCGGGCTCACCTACGAGCAGTACTTC. Encoded protein: CASSPTVDSGLTYEQYF.

The chain carries TRBV5-6 and TRBJ2-7; weak D call: TRBD1 (6 bases). V gave up 1 base and J gave up 2 bases, with 10 bases separating them. Per the germline V gene, CDR1 is SGHDT and CDR2 is YYEEEE. This CDR3 spans 14 amino acids. CDR3 amino acids: CASSLRGQTYEQYF. The DNA of the CDR3 is TGTGCCAGCAGCTTGCGGGGACAAACCTACGAGCAGTACTTC.

The chain recombines TRBV2 with TRBJ2-5; 8 bases map to TRBD1. CDR1 and CDR2 (germline): SNHLY, FYNNEI. V gave up 0 bases and J gave up 2 bases; unmatched junction bases: 14. The CDR3 contains 19 residues. The CDR3 sequence is CASSEALPRLGTGQETQYF. CDR3 bases: TGTGCCAGCAGTGAAGCGCTTCCGAGGTTGGGGACAGGACAAGAGACCCAGTACTTC. The full variable domain, completed using reference TRBV2 and TRBJ2-5, is EPEVTQTPSHQVTQMGQEVILRCVPISNHLYFYWYRQILGQKVEFLVSFYNNEISEKSEIFDDQFSVERPDGSNFTLKIRSTKLEDSAMYFCASSEALPRLGTGQETQYFGPGTRLLVL.

This chain links TRBV29-1 with TRBJ2-1; 15 nucleotides match TRBD2. V shed 1 base and J 9 bases; nucleotides not matched to a gene: 4. CDR3 length: 15 residues. The germline V gene encodes CDR1 SQVTM and CDR2 ANQGSEA. For the CDR3, the DNA is TGCAGCGTTGAAGCGGGACTAGCGGGAGGCATTGAGCAGTTCTTC. This sequence encodes CSVEAGLAGGIEQFF.

The chain recombines TRBV6-6 with TRBJ1-5; no firm D call. This CDR3 comprises 13 residues. Looked up from germline, CDR1 is MNHNY and CDR2 is SVGAGI (reference sequence). Trimming stripped 5 bases from V and 4 bases from J, with 9 bases between. CDR3 sequence (DNA): TGTGCCAGCAGTCGGACTGAGAATCAGCCCCAGCATTTT. Its translation: CASSRTENQPQHF.

The V call is TRBV15, the J call TRBJ1-2; no reliable D call. This CDR3 has 15 residues. Deletions cut 0 bases from V and 3 bases from J, with 11 bases between. Germline V gene lookup returns CDR1 LNHNV and CDR2 YYDKDF (reference sequence). CDR3 sequence: CATSRDYEGDYGYTF. The CDR3 DNA reads as TGTGCCACCAGCAGAGATTATGAGGGAGACTATGGCTACACCTTC.

This chain joins TRBV9 and TRBJ2-2; TRBD2 is a possible D gene (7 bases). This CDR3 is built from 16 residues. Trimming took 0 bases from V and 3 from J, leaving 12 bases between them. Germline V gene sequence: CDR1 SGDLS, CDR2 YYNGEE. The CDR3 DNA reads TGTGCCAGCAGCGTAGCGGGGGGCGGGTACACCGGGGAGCTGTTTTTT. Amino acid sequence: CASSVAGGGYTGELFF.